This TCR beta chain was documented in a study of shared clonotypes between healthy human individuals. Background on the study: Donors had three CD4 naive, three CD4 memory, two CD8 naive and one CD8 memory plate apiece.

Selected positively for CCR7 and CD45RO-negative, naive CD8 cells excluded terminally differentiated effector memory CD45RA+ cells. Repertoires were generated with immunoSEQ multiplex PCR, while TCRdb's copy carries only in-frame clones and drops some. This table holds under 2,000,000 clones, approximately 95% found once. Germline values: CDR1 MDHEN, CDR2 SYDVKM. The CDR3 length is 15 residues. V trimming: 6 bases; J trimming: 1 base; junction bases outside the gene matches: 8. Sequenced sample: naive CD8+ T cells sorted from blood. The sequence derives from a man younger than 30 in good health. The chain has TRBV28 and TRBJ1-1, with 7 nucleotides matching TRBD1. The DNA for the CDR3 is TGTGCCAGCAGCCTCACAGGGGAGGGGAACACTGAAGCTTTCTTT. As protein: CASSLTGEGNTEAFF.